These 11 T cell receptor beta chains share one sample of origin, sequenced in a study of cytomegalovirus exposure and HLA in healthy donors. Vbeta (60) and Jbeta (13) primers were used in the PCR. The repertoire was sequenced with immunoSEQ multiplex PCR; TCRdb's copy has only in-frame clones and lacks some. In the table there are about 190,000 clones, about 85% of which are singletons. Material: PBMCs. The receptors stem from a boy younger than 10 in good health and CMV-seronegative.

The gene calls are TRBV28 and TRBJ1-2; 9 bases match TRBD1. The germline V gene encodes CDR1 MDHEN and CDR2 SYDVKM. With V trimmed by 5 bases and J by 6 bases, 7 bases remained unmatched. The CDR3 has 14 amino acids. The chain's CDR3 is CASSPGQGTDGYTF. DNA of the CDR3: TGTGCCAGCAGTCCGGGACAGGGTACGGATGGCTACACCTTC.

The chain employs TRBV28 and TRBJ1-5, with D possibly matching TRBD1 (5 bases). This CDR3 comprises 13 residues. CDR1 is MDHEN and CDR2 is SYDVKM in the germline V gene. V was shortened by 8 bases and J by 7 bases, with 15 bases between the two germline ends. The CDR3 nucleotides are TGTGCCAGCTTAGGCGGGGGAAACCAGCCCCAGCATTTT. It codes for CASLGGGNQPQHF.

There are a few counts of this clone. The chain links TRBV7-9 to TRBJ2-3, with 10 bases that match TRBD2. V was pared by 2 bases and J by 3 bases, with 2 bases of the junction left unmatched. This CDR3 region has 15 residues. CDR1 is SEHNR, CDR2 FQNEAQ, per germline (reference sequence). CDR3 sequence reads: CASSLTSGVTDTQYF. DNA of the CDR3: TGTGCCAGCAGCTTAACTAGCGGGGTTACAGATACGCAGTATTTT.

The rearrangement joins TRBV2 to TRBJ2-6; D is uncertain. The V gene lost 1 base and the J gene lost 0 bases, with 4 bases spanning the gap. The CDR3 loop spans 15 amino acids. The germline V gene has CDR1 SNHLY and CDR2 FYNNEI. DNA of the CDR3: TGTGCCAGCAGTGAAGGAGTCTCTGGGGCCAACGTCCTGACTTTC. As protein: CASSEGVSGANVLTF.

The rearrangement links TRBV12-1 to TRBJ2-6; the D call TRBD1 from the table was never checked on the DNA. TRBV12-1 is noted as a pseudogene. The CDR3 is made up of 16 amino acids. CDR3 in amino acids: CASSPDRLSGANVLTF. In DNA form, the CDR3 reads TGTGCCAGCAGCCCGGACAGGCTTTCTGGGGCCAACGTCCTGACTTTC.

CDR3 protein: CSVDGHDEQYF. In nucleotides, the CDR3 is TGCAGCGTCGACGGACACGACGAGCAGTACTTC. This chain links TRBV29-1 with TRBJ2-7; D is perhaps TRBD1 (5 bases). Germline V gene lookup returns CDR1 SQVTM and CDR2 ANQGSEA. Deletions cut 6 bases from V and 5 bases from J, with 11 bases between. The CDR3 loop spans 11 amino acids.

The chain combines TRBV7-2 with TRBJ1-1, with 9 bases identical to TRBD1. V shed 4 bases, J shed 3 bases, and the junction held 6 bases outside the gene matches. CDR3 length: 15 residues. Looked up from germline, CDR1 is SGHTA and CDR2 is FQGNSA. The CDR3 protein is CASSSPTGGHTEAFF. CDR3 nucleotide sequence: TGTGCCAGCAGCTCCCCGACAGGGGGTCACACTGAAGCTTTCTTT. Looking up the rest from reference TRBV7-2 and TRBJ1-1 gives the full variable domain: GAGVSQSPSNKVTEKGKDVELRCDPISGHTALYWYRQSLGQGLEFLIYFQGNSAPDKSGLPSDRFSAERTGGSVSTLTIQRTQQEDSAVYLCASSSPTGGHTEAFFGQGTRLTVV.

On this clone: Different DNA sequences within this sample yield the same CDR3. V and J are TRBV5-1 and TRBJ2-2, with 10 bases fitting TRBD2. Germline V lookup: CDR1 SGHRS, CDR2 YFSETQ. The ends lost 4 bases at V and 0 bases at J; junction bases unmatched: 0. The CDR3 runs 15 residues. The CDR3 DNA sequence: TGCGCCAGCAGCCTAGCGGGGGCGAACACCGGGGAGCTGTTTTTT. Its protein is CASSLAGANTGELFF.

The V and J genes are TRBV7-9 and TRBJ2-7, with D perhaps matching TRBD2 (6 bases). Looked up from germline, CDR1 is SEHNR and CDR2 is FQNEAQ (reference sequence). The CDR3 extends over 15 amino acids. Between the trimmed V and J ends, which lost 1 base and 0 bases, there was a span of 10 bases. As DNA, the CDR3 is TGTGCCAGCAGCTTAGGGACTACCGGCTCCTACGAGCAGTACTTC. Translation gives CASSLGTTGSYEQYF.

The chain has TRBV5-1 and TRBJ1-4, with D possibly being TRBD1 (6 bases). Germline V gene data show CDR1 as SGHRS and CDR2 as YFSETQ. This CDR3 contains 16 residues. Between the trimmed V and J ends, which lost 1 base and 7 bases, there was a span of 17 bases. Here the CDR3 DNA reads TGCGCCAGCAGCTTGCAAGTTCAGGGGATACCTGAAAAACTGTTTTTT. This translates into CASSLQVQGIPEKLFF.

The chain joins TRBV30 to TRBJ1-1; TRBD1 matches 9 bases. Germline V gene lookup returns CDR1 GTSNPN and CDR2 SVGIG (reference sequence). J lost 1 base, V lost 4 bases, and 1 base had no gene match. The CDR3 has 13 residues. DNA for the CDR3: TGTGCCTGGACGACAGGGGGGAACACTGAAGCTTTCTTT. It translates to CAWTTGGNTEAFF. The complete variable domain, with remaining parts taken from reference TRBV30 and TRBJ1-1, reads SQTIHQWPATLVQPVGSPLSLECTVEGTSNPNLYWYRQAAGRGLQLLFYSVGIGQISSEVPQNLSASRPQDRQFILSSKKLLLSDSGFYLCAWTTGGNTEAFFGQGTRLTVV.